This passage covers 6 T cell receptor beta chains from one sample sequenced in a study of blood T cell repertoires in COVID-19. Libraries were prepared by immunoSEQ multiplex PCR; TCRdb keeps only in-frame clonotypes and omits some of them. The profile covers 100,000 to 120,000 clones, with about 76% appearing a single time and roughly 21% taken by the ten largest. Sequencing used peripheral blood. The receptors were gathered from a woman between 65 and 79 years old with acute or convalescent COVID-19.

The V and J genes are TRBV4-1 and TRBJ1-3; D is perhaps TRBD1 (5 bases). V was cut by 0 bases and J by 0 bases, with 12 bases left in between. In germline, CDR1 is MGHRA, CDR2 YSYEKL. The CDR3 covers 17 residues. The CDR3 loop is CASSQDGMTDSGNTIYF. CDR3 DNA: TGCGCCAGCAGCCAAGATGGGATGACAGACTCTGGAAACACCATATATTTT.

The rearrangement uses TRBV10-2 and TRBJ1-4, with TRBD1 as a possible D gene (5 bases). Germline V lookup: CDR1 WSHSY, CDR2 SAAADI. This CDR3 is 14 amino acids long. The V end lost 4 bases, the J end lost 7 bases, and 13 bases lay between the germline ends. This CDR3 is CASSGRRDFEKLFF. The CDR3 region has the DNA TGCGCCAGCAGTGGTCGCAGGGATTTTGAAAAACTGTTTTTT.

CDR3 sequence: CASTRRGGAGSEQFF. For the CDR3, the DNA is TGTGCCAGCACCCGGAGGGGGGGGGCCGGGAGTGAGCAGTTCTTC. The chain joins TRBV28 to TRBJ2-1, with D possibly matching TRBD2 (7 bases). V was clipped by 7 bases and J by 9 bases, with 22 bases between them. The CDR3 totals 15 residues. The germline gives CDR1 MDHEN, CDR2 SYDVKM.

The chain has TRBV2 and TRBJ1-2, with D uncertain. The CDR3 length is 14 residues. V was pared by 7 bases and J by 0 bases, with 12 bases between. CDR1 and CDR2 from the germline V gene are SNHLY and FYNNEI. CDR3 sequence (DNA): TGTGCCAGCACCTTAATGAGAACTAACTATGGCTACACCTTC. This codes for CASTLMRTNYGYTF.

The rearrangement joins TRBV28 to TRBJ1-2, with 7 positions matching TRBD1. Germline CDR1 MDHEN, CDR2 SYDVKM. V lost 2 bases and J lost 3; bases outside the gene matches: 6. The CDR3 covers 15 residues. In DNA form, the CDR3 reads TGTGCCAGCAGTTTAGGAACAGGGGACTACTATGGCTACACCTTC. Translating gives CASSLGTGDYYGYTF.

The CDR3 DNA is TGTGCCAGCAGTTCTCTAGTCGGGACAAATACCGGGGAGCTGTTTTTT. Translated, it gives CASSSLVGTNTGELFF. The chain recombines TRBV28 with TRBJ2-2, with a possible D match to TRBD1 (6 bases). Trimming removed 4 bases at V and 5 bases at J, with 17 bases between. Germline values: CDR1 MDHEN, CDR2 SYDVKM. CDR3 size: 16 residues.